These T cell receptor beta chains were read from a single sample in a study of CD8 T cells in Susac syndrome. TCRdb passed the immunoSEQ multiplex PCR reads through MiXCR, listing each CDR3 protein once. Of 95,000 to 150,000 distinct CDR3 sequences listed, about 94% are singletons. Sequences were obtained from CD8+ T cells from PBMCs. Receptor source: a human donor with Susac syndrome. The CDR3 runs from the conserved cysteine through the conserved F or W. Size values are once, few and many counts, or a class for expanded clones, and some rows have none.

cdr3_aa v_call clone_size
CASSLIRQGDTQYF TRBV12-3/TRBV12-4 -
CATSNRGTPYGYTF TRBV15 -
CASSSGTASYNEQFF TRBV12-3/TRBV12-4 -
CASSYGPKNIQYF TRBV6-5 -
CASSQLEGVNTEAFF TRBV3-1 -
CASSQGGGRYEQYF TRBV3-1 -
CASSQVMGEPYEQYF TRBV4-3 -
CASSNNRGYQETQYF TRBV21-1 -
CASRGQGGKYF TRBV9 -
CASSYSGTSGPSGEQYF TRBV6-5 -
CSARDRGSPLHF TRBV20-1 -
CASSTRGSNTEAFF TRBV5-1 once
CASRPRGNYGYTF TRBV12-3/TRBV12-4 -